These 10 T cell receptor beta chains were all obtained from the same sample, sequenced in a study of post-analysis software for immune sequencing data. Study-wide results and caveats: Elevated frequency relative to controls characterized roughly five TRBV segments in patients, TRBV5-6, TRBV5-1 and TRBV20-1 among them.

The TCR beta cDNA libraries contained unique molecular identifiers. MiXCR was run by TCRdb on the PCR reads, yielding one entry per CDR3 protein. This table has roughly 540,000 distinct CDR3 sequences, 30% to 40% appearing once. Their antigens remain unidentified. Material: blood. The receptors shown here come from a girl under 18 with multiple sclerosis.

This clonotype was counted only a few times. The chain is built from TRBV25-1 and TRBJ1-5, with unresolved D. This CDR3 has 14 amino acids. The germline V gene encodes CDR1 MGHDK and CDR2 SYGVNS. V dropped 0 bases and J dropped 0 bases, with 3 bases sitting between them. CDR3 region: CASSEYYSNQPQHF. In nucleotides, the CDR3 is TGTGCCAGCAGTGAATATTATAGCAATCAGCCCCAGCATTTT.

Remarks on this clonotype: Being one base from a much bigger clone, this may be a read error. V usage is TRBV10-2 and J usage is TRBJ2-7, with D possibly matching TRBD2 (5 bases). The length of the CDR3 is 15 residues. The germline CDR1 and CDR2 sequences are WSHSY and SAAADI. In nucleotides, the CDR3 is TGCGCCGGCAGTGTAGGGCGGCTAGCATTGGCCGAGCAGTACTTC. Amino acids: CAGSVGRLALAEQYF.

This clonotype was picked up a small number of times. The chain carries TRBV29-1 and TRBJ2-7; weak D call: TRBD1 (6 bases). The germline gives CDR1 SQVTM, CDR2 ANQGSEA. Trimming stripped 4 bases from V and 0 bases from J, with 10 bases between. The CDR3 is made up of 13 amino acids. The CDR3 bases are TGCAGCGTTGGGACAGAAAACTCCTACGAGCAGTACTTC. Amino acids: CSVGTENSYEQYF.

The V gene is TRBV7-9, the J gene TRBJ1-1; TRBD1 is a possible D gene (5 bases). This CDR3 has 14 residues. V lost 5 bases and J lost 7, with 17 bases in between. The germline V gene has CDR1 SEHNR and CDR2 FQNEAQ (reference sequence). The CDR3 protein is CASSQVAGYHEAFF. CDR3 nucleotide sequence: TGTGCCAGCAGCCAAGTGGCAGGGTACCATGAAGCTTTCTTT.

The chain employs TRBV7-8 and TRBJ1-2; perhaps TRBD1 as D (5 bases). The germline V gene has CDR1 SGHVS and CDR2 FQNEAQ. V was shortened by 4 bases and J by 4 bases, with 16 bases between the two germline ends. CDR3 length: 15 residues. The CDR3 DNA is TGTGCCAGCAGCTCGAGCCCCAAGGGGCTCTATGGCTACACCTTC. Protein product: CASSSSPKGLYGYTF.

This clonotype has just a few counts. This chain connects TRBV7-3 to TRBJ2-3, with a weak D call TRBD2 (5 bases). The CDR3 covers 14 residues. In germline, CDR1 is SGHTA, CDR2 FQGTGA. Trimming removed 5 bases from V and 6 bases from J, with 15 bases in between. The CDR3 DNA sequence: TGTGCCAGCAGCCCTACGGCGGGCCAGGATACGCAGTATTTT. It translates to CASSPTAGQDTQYF.

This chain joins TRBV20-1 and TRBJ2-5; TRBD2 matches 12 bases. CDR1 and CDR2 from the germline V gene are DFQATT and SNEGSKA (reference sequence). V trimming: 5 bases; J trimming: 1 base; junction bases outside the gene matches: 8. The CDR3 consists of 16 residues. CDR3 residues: CSAPPGLAGLQETQYF. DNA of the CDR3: TGCAGTGCTCCGCCGGGACTAGCGGGTCTCCAAGAGACCCAGTACTTC.

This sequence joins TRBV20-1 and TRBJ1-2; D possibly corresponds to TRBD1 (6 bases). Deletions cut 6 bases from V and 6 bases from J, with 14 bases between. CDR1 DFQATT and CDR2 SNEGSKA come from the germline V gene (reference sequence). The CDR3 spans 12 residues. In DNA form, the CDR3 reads TGCAGTGCCCTGTACAGGGTGGATGGCTACACCTTC. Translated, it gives CSALYRVDGYTF.

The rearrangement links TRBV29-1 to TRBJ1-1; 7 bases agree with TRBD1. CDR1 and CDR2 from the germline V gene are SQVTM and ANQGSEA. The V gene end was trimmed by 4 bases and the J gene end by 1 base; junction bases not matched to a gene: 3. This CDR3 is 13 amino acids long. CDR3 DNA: TGCAGCGTTGGGACAGGACCGAACACTGAAGCTTTCTTT. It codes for CSVGTGPNTEAFF.

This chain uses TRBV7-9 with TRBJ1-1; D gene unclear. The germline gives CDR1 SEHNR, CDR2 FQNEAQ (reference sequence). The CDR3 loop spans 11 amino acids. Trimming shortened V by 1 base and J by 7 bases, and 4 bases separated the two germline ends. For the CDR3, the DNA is TGTGCCAGCAGCTTAGGGAGTGAAGCTTTCTTT. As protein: CASSLGSEAFF.